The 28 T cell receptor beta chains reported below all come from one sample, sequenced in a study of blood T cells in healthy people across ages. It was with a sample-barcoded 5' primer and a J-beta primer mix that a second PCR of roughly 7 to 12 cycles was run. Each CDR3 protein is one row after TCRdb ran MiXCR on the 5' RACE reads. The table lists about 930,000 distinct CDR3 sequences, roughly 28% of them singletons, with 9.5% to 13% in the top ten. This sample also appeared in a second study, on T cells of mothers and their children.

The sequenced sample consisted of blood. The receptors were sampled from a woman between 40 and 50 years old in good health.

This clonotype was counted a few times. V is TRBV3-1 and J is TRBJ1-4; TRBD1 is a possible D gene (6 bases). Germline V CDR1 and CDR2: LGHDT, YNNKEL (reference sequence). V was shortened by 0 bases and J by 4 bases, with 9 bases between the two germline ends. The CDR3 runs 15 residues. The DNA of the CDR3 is TGTGCCAGCAGCCAAGATATCAGGGGTAATGAAAAACTGTTTTTT. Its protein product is CASSQDIRGNEKLFF.

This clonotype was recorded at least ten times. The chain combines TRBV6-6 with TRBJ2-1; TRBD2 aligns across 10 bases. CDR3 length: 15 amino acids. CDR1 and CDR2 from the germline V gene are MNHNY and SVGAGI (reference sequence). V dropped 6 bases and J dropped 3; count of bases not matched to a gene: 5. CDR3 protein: CASRASGGDYNEQFF. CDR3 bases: TGTGCCAGCAGGGCAAGCGGGGGGGACTACAATGAGCAGTTCTTC.

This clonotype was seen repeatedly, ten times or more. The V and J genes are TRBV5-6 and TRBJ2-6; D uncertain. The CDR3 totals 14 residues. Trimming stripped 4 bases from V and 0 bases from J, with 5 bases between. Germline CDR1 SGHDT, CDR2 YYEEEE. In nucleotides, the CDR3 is TGTGCCAGCAGCCCAGTCTCTGGGGCCAACGTCCTGACTTTC. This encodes CASSPVSGANVLTF.

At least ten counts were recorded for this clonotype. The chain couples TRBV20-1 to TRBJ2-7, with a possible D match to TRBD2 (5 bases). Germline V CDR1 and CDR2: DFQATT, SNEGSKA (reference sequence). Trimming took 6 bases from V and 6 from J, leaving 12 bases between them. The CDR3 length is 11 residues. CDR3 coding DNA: TGCAGTGCCCCAGACTACCGCGAGCAGTACTTC. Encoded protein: CSAPDYREQYF.

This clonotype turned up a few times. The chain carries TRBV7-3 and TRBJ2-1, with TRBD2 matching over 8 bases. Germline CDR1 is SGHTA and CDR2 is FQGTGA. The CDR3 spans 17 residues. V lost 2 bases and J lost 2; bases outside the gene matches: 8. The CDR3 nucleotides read TGTGCCAGCAGCTTACTTGTGGGCGGGGGGCCCTACAATGAGCAGTTCTTC. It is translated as CASSLLVGGGPYNEQFF.

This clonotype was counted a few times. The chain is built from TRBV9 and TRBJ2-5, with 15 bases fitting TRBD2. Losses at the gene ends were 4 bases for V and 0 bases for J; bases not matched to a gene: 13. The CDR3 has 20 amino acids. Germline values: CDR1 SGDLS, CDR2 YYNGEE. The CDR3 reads CASSFSLGTSGGTNQETQYF. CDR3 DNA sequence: TGTGCCAGCAGCTTCTCCCTCGGGACTAGCGGGGGGACGAACCAAGAGACCCAGTACTTC.

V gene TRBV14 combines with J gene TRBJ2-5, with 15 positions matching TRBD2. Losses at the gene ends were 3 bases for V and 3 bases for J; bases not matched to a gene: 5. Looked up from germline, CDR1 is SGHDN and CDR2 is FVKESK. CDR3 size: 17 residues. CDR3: CASSHAGTSGGKETQYF. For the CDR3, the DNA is TGTGCCAGCAGCCACGCCGGGACTAGCGGGGGGAAAGAGACCCAGTACTTC.

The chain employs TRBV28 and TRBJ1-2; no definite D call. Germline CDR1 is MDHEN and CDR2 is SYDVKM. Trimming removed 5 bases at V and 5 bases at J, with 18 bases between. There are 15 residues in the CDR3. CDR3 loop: CASSPAGSPSYGYTF. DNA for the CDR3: TGTGCCAGCAGTCCCGCCGGGTCCCCCTCTTATGGCTACACCTTC.

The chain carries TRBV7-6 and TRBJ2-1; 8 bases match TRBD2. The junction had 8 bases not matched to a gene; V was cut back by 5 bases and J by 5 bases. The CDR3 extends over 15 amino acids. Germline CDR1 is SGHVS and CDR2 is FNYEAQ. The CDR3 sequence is CASSAQLAVNNEQFF. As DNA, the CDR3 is TGTGCCAGCAGCGCCCAACTAGCGGTGAACAATGAGCAGTTCTTC.

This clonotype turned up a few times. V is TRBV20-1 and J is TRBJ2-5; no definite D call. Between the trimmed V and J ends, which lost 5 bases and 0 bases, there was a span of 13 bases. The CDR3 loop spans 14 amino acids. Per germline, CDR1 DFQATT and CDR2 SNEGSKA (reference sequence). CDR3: CSAARSDNQETQYF. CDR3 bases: TGCAGTGCTGCACGCTCTGACAACCAAGAGACCCAGTACTTC.

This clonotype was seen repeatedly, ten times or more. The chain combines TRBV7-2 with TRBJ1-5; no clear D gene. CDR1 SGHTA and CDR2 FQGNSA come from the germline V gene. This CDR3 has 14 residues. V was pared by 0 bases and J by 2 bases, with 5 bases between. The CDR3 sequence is CASSLAFRNQPQHF. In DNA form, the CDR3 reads TGTGCCAGCAGCTTAGCCTTTCGCAATCAGCCCCAGCATTTT. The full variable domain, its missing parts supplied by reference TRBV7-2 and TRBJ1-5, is GAGVSQSPSNKVTEKGKDVELRCDPISGHTALYWYRQSLGQGLEFLIYFQGNSAPDKSGLPSDRFSAERTGGSVSTLTIQRTQQEDSAVYLCASSLAFRNQPQHFGDGTRLSIL.

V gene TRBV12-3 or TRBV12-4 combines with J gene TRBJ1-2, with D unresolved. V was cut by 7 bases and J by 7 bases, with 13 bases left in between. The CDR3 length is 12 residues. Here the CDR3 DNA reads TGTGCCAGCAACCCCCCCGGGCTTGGCTACACCTTC. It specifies CASNPPGLGYTF.

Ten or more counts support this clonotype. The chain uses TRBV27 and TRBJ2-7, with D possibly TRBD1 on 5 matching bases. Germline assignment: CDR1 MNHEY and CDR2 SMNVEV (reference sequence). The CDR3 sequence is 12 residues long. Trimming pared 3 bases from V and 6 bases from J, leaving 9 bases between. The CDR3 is CASSFQGGEQYF. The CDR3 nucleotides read TGTGCCAGCAGTTTTCAGGGCGGCGAGCAGTACTTC.

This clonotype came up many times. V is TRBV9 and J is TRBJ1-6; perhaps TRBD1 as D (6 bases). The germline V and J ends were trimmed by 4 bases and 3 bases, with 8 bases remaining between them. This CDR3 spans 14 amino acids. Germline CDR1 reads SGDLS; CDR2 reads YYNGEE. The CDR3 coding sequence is TGTGCCAGCAGCCAGACAGGCTATAATTCACCCCTCCACTTT. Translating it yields CASSQTGYNSPLHF.

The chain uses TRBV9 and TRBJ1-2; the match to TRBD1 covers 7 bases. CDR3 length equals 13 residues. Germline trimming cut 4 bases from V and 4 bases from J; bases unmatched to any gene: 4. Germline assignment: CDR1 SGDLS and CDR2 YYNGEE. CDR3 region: CASSNRGTYGYTF. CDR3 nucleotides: TGTGCCAGCAGCAACAGGGGTACCTATGGCTACACCTTC. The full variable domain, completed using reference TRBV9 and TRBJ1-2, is DSGVTQTPKHLITATGQRVTLRCSPRSGDLSVYWYQQSLDQGLQFLIQYYNGEERAKGNILERFSAQQFPDLHSELNLSSLELGDSALYFCASSNRGTYGYTFGSGTRLTVV.

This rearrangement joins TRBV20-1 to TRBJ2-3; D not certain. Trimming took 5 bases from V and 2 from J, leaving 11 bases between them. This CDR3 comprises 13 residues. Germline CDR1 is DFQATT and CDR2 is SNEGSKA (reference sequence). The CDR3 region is CSAFSPTTDTQYF. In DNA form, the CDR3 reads TGCAGTGCTTTTAGCCCCACCACAGATACGCAGTATTTT.

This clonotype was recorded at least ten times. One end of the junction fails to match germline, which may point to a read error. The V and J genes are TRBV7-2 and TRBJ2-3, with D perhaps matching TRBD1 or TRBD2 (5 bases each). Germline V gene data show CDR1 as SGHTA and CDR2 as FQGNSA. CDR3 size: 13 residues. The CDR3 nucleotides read TGCGCCAGCAGCTTGGGACGCGGTGATACGCAGTATTTT. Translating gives CASSLGRGDTQYF.

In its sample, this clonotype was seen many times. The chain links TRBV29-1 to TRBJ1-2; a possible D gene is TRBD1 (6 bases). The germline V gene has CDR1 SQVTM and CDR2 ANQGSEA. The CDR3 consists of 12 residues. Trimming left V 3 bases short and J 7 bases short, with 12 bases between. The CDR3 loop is CSVDMGGFGYTF. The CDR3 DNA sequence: TGCAGCGTTGATATGGGGGGCTTTGGCTACACCTTC.

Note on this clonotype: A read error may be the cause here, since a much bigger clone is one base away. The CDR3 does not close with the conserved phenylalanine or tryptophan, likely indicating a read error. The CDR3 protein is CASSFSPPDTQYL. The CDR3 nucleotides read TGTGCCAGCAGCTTTAGCCCTCCGGATACGCAGTATTTA. J is TRBJ2-3 and V is TRBV7-2; the D is unclear. Germline assignment: CDR1 SGHTA and CDR2 FQGNSA. Deletions cut 3 bases from V and 6 bases from J, with 10 bases between. The CDR3 covers 13 residues.

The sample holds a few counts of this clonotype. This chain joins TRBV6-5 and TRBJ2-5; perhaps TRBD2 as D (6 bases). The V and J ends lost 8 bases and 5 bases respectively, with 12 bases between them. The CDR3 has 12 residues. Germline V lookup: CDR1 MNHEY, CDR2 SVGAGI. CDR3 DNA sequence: TGTGCCAGCCTCGGAGGGGATGAGACCCAGTACTTC. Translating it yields CASLGGDETQYF.

The CDR3 region is CASSRQAGGVKNIQYF. For the CDR3, the DNA is TGTGCCAGCAGCCGGCAAGCAGGGGGCGTCAAAAACATTCAGTACTTC. V and J are TRBV28 and TRBJ2-4, with 8 nucleotides matching TRBD1. The CDR3 sequence is 16 residues long. V shed 6 bases, J shed 3 bases, and the junction held 10 bases outside the gene matches. CDR1 is MDHEN and CDR2 is SYDVKM in the germline V gene.

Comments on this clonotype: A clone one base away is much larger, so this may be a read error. CDR3 in amino acids: CRGLQGETQYF. In nucleotides, the CDR3 is TGCAGGGGGTTGCAGGGGGAAACCCAGTACTTC. This chain uses TRBV20-1 with TRBJ2-5, with 7 bases identical to TRBD1. This CDR3 is built from 11 residues. CDR1 and CDR2 from the germline V gene are DFQATT and SNEGSKA (reference sequence).

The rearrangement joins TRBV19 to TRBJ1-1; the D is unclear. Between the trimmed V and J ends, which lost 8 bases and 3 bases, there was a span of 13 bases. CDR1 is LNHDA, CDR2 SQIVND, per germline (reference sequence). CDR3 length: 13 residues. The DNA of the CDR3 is TGTGCCAGTCTCCCGGAGTGGGACACTGAAGCTTTCTTT. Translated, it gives CASLPEWDTEAFF.

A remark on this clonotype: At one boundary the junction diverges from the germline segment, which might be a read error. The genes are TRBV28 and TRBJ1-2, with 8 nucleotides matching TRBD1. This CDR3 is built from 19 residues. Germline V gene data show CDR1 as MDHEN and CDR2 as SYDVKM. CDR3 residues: CTSSLWPASTGGPNYGYTF. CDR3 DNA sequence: TGTACCAGCAGTTTATGGCCCGCGTCTACAGGGGGTCCTAACTATGGCTACACCTTC.

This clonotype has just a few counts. CDR3 bases: TGTGCCATCAGTGAGGCCGGGACAGGGGATGATCAGCCCCAGCATTTT. Translation: CAISEAGTGDDQPQHF. The chain joins TRBV10-3 to TRBJ1-5, with TRBD1 matching over 10 bases. CDR3 length: 16 residues. Germline loops: CDR1 ENHRY, CDR2 SYGVKD. Germline trimming cut 2 bases from V and 5 bases from J; bases unmatched to any gene: 6.

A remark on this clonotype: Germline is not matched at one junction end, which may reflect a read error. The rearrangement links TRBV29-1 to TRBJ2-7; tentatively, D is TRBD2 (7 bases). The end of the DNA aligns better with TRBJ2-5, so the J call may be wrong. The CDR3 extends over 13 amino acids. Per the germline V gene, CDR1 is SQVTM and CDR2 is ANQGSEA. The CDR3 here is CGVEGEGPETQYF. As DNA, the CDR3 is TGCGGCGTTGAGGGGGAGGGCCCCGAGACCCAGTACTTC.

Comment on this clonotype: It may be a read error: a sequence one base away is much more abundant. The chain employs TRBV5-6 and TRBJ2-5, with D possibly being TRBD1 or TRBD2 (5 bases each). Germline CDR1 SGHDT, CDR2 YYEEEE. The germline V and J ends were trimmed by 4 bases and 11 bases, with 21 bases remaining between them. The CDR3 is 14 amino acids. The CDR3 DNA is TGTGCCAGCAGCGCAGGACCACGGGGCTATGAGCAGTACTTC. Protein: CASSAGPRGYEQYF.

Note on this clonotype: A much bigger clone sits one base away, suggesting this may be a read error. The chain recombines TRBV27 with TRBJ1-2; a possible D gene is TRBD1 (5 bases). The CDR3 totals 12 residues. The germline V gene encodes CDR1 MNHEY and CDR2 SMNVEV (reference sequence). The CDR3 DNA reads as TGTGCCAGTGGCCAGGGCGGCTATGGCCACACCTTC. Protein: CASGQGGYGHTF.